This TCR beta chain was found in a study of early T cells in non-severe SARS-CoV-2 infection. Study-level information: Chains were not paired, and sequencing was done on bulk RNA from unsorted whole blood. General study points: VDJdb-based annotation leaned toward anti-spike CD8 responses and missed private and CD4 specificities.

Germline V gene sequence: CDR1 MNHEY, CDR2 SVGEGT. This CDR3 region has 17 residues. After removal of 2 bases from V and 2 bases from J, the junction contained 8 bases not matched to a gene. Researchers attached unique molecular identifiers to individual cDNA molecules. MiXCR was run by TCRdb on the 5' RACE reads, yielding one entry per CDR3 protein. The table shows about 54,000 distinct CDR3 sequences, with around 7% occurring only once. This clonotype was seen a few times. The antigen is unknown. The material was whole blood, obtained at baseline. J is TRBJ2-3 and V is TRBV6-2 or TRBV6-3; TRBD1 agrees at 9 bases. The origin of this receptor is an adult who was a healthcare worker with PCR-confirmed SARS-CoV-2 infection or an uninfected control (not recorded which). The CDR3 reads CASSYGAGTGSTDTQYF. The CDR3 bases are TGTGCCAGCAGTTACGGGGCCGGGACAGGGTCCACAGATACGCAGTATTTT.